These 12 T cell receptor beta chains share one sample of origin, sequenced in a study of vaccination effects on CD4 cells after COVID-19. TCRdb's table, derived via immunoSEQ multiplex PCR, lists solely in-frame clones and lacks some. The sample yields tens of thousands of clones, around 70% seen once. What these receptors recognize is not known. Isolating CD4+ T cells followed 9 to 10 days of culture. Either the BNT162b2 or mRNA-1273 vaccine was given to participants in two doses. The specimen was CD4+ T cells from PBMCs cultured without peptide, collected after COVID-19 vaccination. These receptors originate from a human donor who received a COVID-19 vaccine.

The genes are TRBV6-2 or TRBV6-3 and TRBJ1-1; 9 bases agree with TRBD1. The CDR3 is made up of 14 amino acids. Trimming cost V 6 bases and J 5 bases; bases outside gene matches: 7. CDR1 and CDR2 (germline): MNHEY, SVGEGT. The CDR3 region has the DNA TGTGCCAGCAGCCCCGGGACAGGGAGAACTGAAGCTTTCTTT. It specifies CASSPGTGRTEAFF.

This clone has only a few counts. The chain recombines TRBV19 with TRBJ2-2, with D tentatively TRBD2 (6 bases). Germline V gene data show CDR1 as LNHDA and CDR2 as SQIVND (reference sequence). The CDR3 contains 14 residues. Trimming removed 9 bases at V and 1 base at J, with 12 bases between. CDR3: CASSSGRNTGELFF. The CDR3 region has the DNA TGTGCCAGCTCAAGCGGGCGGAACACCGGGGAGCTGTTTTTT.

This clone has only a few counts. This rearrangement joins TRBV4-1 to TRBJ1-2; D is unresolved. CDR1 MGHRA and CDR2 YSYEKL come from the germline V gene. The germline V and J ends were trimmed by 5 bases and 2 bases, with 6 bases remaining between them. This CDR3 comprises 12 residues. The CDR3 spells CASSEGNYGYTF. CDR3 DNA sequence: TGCGCCAGCAGCGAGGGAAACTATGGCTACACCTTC.

The chain links TRBV7-8 to TRBJ2-1; maybe TRBD2 (6 bases). V shed 4 bases and J shed 3 bases, with 10 bases lying between them. Germline loops: CDR1 SGHVS, CDR2 FQNEAQ. The CDR3 extends over 14 amino acids. The CDR3 loop reads CASSSDYIYNEQFF. In DNA, the CDR3 is TGTGCCAGCAGCTCGGACTACATCTACAATGAGCAGTTCTTC.

The genes are TRBV30 and TRBJ1-4; 7 nucleotides align to TRBD1. CDR3 length equals 14 residues. After removal of 3 bases from V and 4 bases from J, the junction contained 5 bases not matched to a gene. CDR1 and CDR2 (germline): GTSNPN, SVGIG (reference sequence). The CDR3 spells CAWRPGQNNEKLFF. DNA for the CDR3: TGTGCCTGGAGACCGGGACAGAATAATGAAAAACTGTTTTTT.

The table lists this clone with a few counts. CDR3 sequence (DNA): TGTGCCAGTACCGCGGGGGGACAGGGATATCAGCCCCAGCATTTT. Its protein product is CASTAGGQGYQPQHF. V and J are TRBV19 and TRBJ1-5; the match to TRBD1 covers 9 bases. Germline V lookup: CDR1 LNHDA, CDR2 SQIVND (reference sequence). The CDR3 consists of 15 residues. Unmatched junction bases numbered 9, after V lost 7 bases and J lost 5 bases.

The rearrangement uses TRBV5-5 and TRBJ2-7; D is perhaps TRBD1 (6 bases). The CDR3 has 15 residues. Germline V gene data show CDR1 as SGHKS and CDR2 as YYEKEE (reference sequence). V lost 3 bases and J 2 bases, leaving 15 bases between the germline ends. Here the CDR3 DNA reads TGTGCCAGCAGCTCCCAGGGGCATGCTGCCTACGAGCAGTACTTC. Residues: CASSSQGHAAYEQYF.

This sequence joins TRBV5-1 and TRBJ2-2; unclear D gene. The V gene's germline CDR1 is SGHRS and CDR2 YFSETQ. There are 14 residues in the CDR3. V lost 7 bases and J 6 bases, leaving 16 bases between the germline ends. This chain's CDR3 is CASREPSSAGELFF. CDR3 bases: TGCGCCAGCCGCGAACCCTCCTCCGCCGGGGAGCTGTTTTTT.

The chain links TRBV2 to TRBJ1-6; a possible D gene is TRBD1 (5 bases). Trimming took off 11 bases at V and 9 bases at J, with 17 bases between the two ends. Per germline, CDR1 SNHLY and CDR2 FYNNEI. This CDR3 is 13 amino acids long. The CDR3 here is CASRRDVGSPLHF. CDR3 bases: TGTGCCTCCCGGAGGGACGTTGGTTCACCCCTCCACTTT.

The chain is built from TRBV18 and TRBJ1-4; D uncertain. The germline V and J ends were trimmed by 6 bases and 0 bases, with 8 bases remaining between them. The CDR3 covers 14 residues. Per germline, CDR1 KGHSH and CDR2 LQKENI. The CDR3 nucleotides read TGTGCCAGCTCCACCCAAACAACTAATGAAAAACTGTTTTTT. It yields the protein CASSTQTTNEKLFF.

The chain links TRBV4-2 to TRBJ1-5; D is unresolved. V gave up 0 bases and J gave up 7 bases, with 13 bases separating them. CDR1 and CDR2 (germline): LGHNA, YNFKEQ. The length of the CDR3 is 15 residues. The chain's CDR3 is CASSQEFTPRQPQHF. As DNA, the CDR3 is TGTGCCAGCAGCCAAGAGTTCACCCCAAGGCAGCCCCAGCATTTT.

As concerns this clone: This sample includes further DNA sequences coding for the same CDR3. CDR3 nucleotide sequence: TGTGCCAGCAGCTTAGATCCAGGGGCTAACTATGGCTACACCTTC. Translating gives CASSLDPGANYGYTF. This sequence joins TRBV11-2 and TRBJ1-2, with D tentatively TRBD1 (6 bases). Germline V lookup: CDR1 SGHAT, CDR2 FQNNGV. Trimming took 0 bases from V and 0 from J, leaving 8 bases between them. The CDR3 consists of 15 residues.